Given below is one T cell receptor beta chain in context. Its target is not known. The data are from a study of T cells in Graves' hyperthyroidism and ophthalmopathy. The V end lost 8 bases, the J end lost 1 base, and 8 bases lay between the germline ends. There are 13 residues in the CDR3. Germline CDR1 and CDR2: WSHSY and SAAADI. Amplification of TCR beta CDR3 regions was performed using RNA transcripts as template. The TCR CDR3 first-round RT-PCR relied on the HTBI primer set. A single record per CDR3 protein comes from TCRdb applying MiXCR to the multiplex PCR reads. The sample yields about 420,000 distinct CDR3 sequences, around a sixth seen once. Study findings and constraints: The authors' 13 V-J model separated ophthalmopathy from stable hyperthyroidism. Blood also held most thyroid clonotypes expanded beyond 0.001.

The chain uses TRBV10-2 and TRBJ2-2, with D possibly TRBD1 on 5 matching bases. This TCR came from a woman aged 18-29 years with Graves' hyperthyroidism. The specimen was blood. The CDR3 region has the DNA TGCGCCAGCCAGGGCGGGAACACCGGGGAGCTGTTTTTT. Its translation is CASQGGNTGELFF.